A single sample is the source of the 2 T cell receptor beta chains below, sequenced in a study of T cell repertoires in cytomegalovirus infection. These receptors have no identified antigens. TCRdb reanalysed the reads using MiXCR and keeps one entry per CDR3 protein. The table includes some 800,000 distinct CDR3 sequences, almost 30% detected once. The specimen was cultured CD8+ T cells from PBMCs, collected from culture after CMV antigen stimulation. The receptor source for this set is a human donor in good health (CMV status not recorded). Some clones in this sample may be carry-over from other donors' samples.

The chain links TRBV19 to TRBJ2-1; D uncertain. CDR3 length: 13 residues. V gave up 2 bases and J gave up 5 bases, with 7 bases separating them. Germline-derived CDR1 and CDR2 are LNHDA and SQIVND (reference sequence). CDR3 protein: CASSIRPDNEQFF. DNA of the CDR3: TGTGCCAGTAGTATAAGACCGGACAATGAGCAGTTCTTC.

CDR3 protein: CASSPPAGASTGELFF. CDR3 sequence (DNA): TGCGCCAGCAGCCCCCCGGCAGGGGCCAGCACCGGGGAGCTGTTTTTT. The J gene is TRBJ2-2, the V gene TRBV4-1; D possibly corresponds to TRBD1 (6 bases). CDR3 length equals 16 residues. Germline V CDR1 and CDR2: MGHRA, YSYEKL. The V gene lost 4 bases and the J gene lost 4 bases, with 16 bases spanning the gap.